The 27 T cell receptor beta chains below come from one sample, sequenced in a study of CD8+CD57+ T cells in acquired aplastic anemia. Profiles of TCR beta VDJ and CDR3 were generated from a genomic DNA template. TCRdb analysed the reads with MiXCR anew, one entry per CDR3 protein. Of 80,000 or so distinct CDR3 sequences listed, approximately 70% are singletons. Patients sequenced had flow cytometry evidence of CD8+CD57+ cell expansion. Material: sorted CD4+, CD8+, or CD8+CD57+ T cells (not recorded which) from PBMCs. Every receptor here comes from a human donor with aplastic anemia.

The gene calls are TRBV20-1 and TRBJ2-1; 7 bases are a match to TRBD1. Germline CDR1 and CDR2: DFQATT and SNEGSKA (reference sequence). With 5 bases clipped from V and 0 bases from J, the junction kept 7 bases outside the gene matches. The CDR3 runs to 15 residues. CDR3 sequence (DNA): TGCAGTGCTCACAGGGGCCGAAGCTCCTACAATGAGCAGTTCTTC. Protein sequence: CSAHRGRSSYNEQFF.

This clonotype was counted at least ten times. This chain links TRBV5-1 with TRBJ2-5; D ambiguous. Germline CDR1 is SGHRS and CDR2 is YFSETQ. The V end lost 0 bases, the J end lost 5 bases, and 8 bases lay between the germline ends. The length of the CDR3 is 13 residues. The DNA of the CDR3 is TGCGCCAGCAGCTTGGAAATTAGGGAGACCCAGTACTTC. Protein sequence: CASSLEIRETQYF.

The chain combines TRBV6-1 with TRBJ1-1, with TRBD1 matching over 7 bases. The V gene's germline CDR1 is MNHNS and CDR2 SASEGT. J gave up 2 bases and V 6 bases, and 6 bases lay outside the gene matches. The CDR3 length is 14 residues. In nucleotides, the CDR3 is TGTGCCAGCAGCCCCAGGGGGGGAAACACTGAAGCTTTCTTT. This encodes CASSPRGGNTEAFF.

This clonotype was observed a handful of times. This chain links TRBV5-1 with TRBJ1-1; 8 bases line up with TRBD1. The CDR3 runs to 14 residues. The ends lost 4 bases at V and 4 bases at J; junction bases unmatched: 6. Germline assignment: CDR1 SGHRS and CDR2 YFSETQ. The CDR3 bases are TGCGCCAGCAGCAACGGACAGGGTGGCACTGAAGCTTTCTTT. Translating gives CASSNGQGGTEAFF.

The J gene is TRBJ1-2, the V gene TRBV19; unclear D gene. V dropped 3 bases and J dropped 2 bases, with 7 bases sitting between them. CDR3 length: 13 amino acids. Germline V gene data show CDR1 as LNHDA and CDR2 as SQIVND (reference sequence). CDR3 region: CASSIVGNYGYTF. The CDR3 nucleotides are TGTGCCAGTAGTATTGTAGGGAACTATGGCTACACCTTC.

This rearrangement joins TRBV10-2 to TRBJ2-7; unclear D gene. CDR3 length: 15 amino acids. The germline gives CDR1 WSHSY, CDR2 SAAADI. V was shortened by 10 bases and J by 0 bases, with 19 bases between the two germline ends. CDR3 protein: CATSTRQPSSYEQYF. In DNA, the CDR3 is TGCGCCACGAGCACTCGGCAGCCAAGCTCCTACGAGCAGTACTTC.

The V gene is TRBV15, the J gene TRBJ2-7; D not resolved. V lost 1 base to trimming and J lost 1 base, with 11 bases between them. Germline CDR1 reads LNHNV; CDR2 reads YYDKDF (reference sequence). The CDR3 has 15 amino acids. CDR3 amino acids: CATSRGTTQSYEQYF. CDR3 nucleotide sequence: TGTGCCACCAGCAGAGGCACAACACAGTCCTACGAGCAGTACTTC.

The chain joins TRBV24-1 to TRBJ2-1, with TRBD1 identical over 8 bases. The CDR3 length is 12 residues. The ends lost 8 bases at V and 7 bases at J; junction bases unmatched: 3. In germline, CDR1 is KGHDR, CDR2 SFDVKD. The CDR3 coding sequence is TGTGCCACCACTGACAGGGGTAATGAGCAGTTCTTC. Translating it yields CATTDRGNEQFF.

This sequence joins TRBV7-8 and TRBJ2-2; D is uncertain. V gave up 4 bases and J gave up 10 bases, with 10 bases separating them. The germline V gene encodes CDR1 SGHVS and CDR2 FQNEAQ. The CDR3 is made up of 12 amino acids. In DNA, the CDR3 is TGTGCCAGCAGCTGGGCATTACAGGAGCTGTTTTTT. Translating it yields CASSWALQELFF.

This rearrangement joins TRBV7-9 to TRBJ2-7; no definite D call. This CDR3 comprises 13 residues. CDR1 is SEHNR, CDR2 FQNEAQ, per germline (reference sequence). Between the trimmed V and J ends, which lost 1 base and 1 base, there was a span of 5 bases. Here the CDR3 DNA reads TGTGCCAGCAGCTTAGTTTGGTCCTACGAGCAGTACTTC. Its protein is CASSLVWSYEQYF. The full variable domain, with the rest looked up from reference TRBV7-9 and TRBJ2-7, is DTGVSQNPRHKITKRGQNVTFRCDPISEHNRLYWYRQTLGQGPEFLTYFQNEAQLEKSRLLSDRFSAERPKGSFSTLEIQRTEQGDSAMYLCASSLVWSYEQYFGPGTRLTVT.

This clonotype was recorded a few times. The gene calls are TRBV7-9 and TRBJ2-7, with D maybe TRBD2 (6 bases). V dropped 1 base and J dropped 4 bases, with 14 bases sitting between them. Germline CDR1 reads SEHNR; CDR2 reads FQNEAQ (reference sequence). There are 15 residues in the CDR3. As DNA, the CDR3 is TGTGCCAGCAGCTTAGTGTACGGGAGTACTTACGAGCAGTACTTC. Its translation is CASSLVYGSTYEQYF.

J is TRBJ2-5 and V is TRBV10-3; 7 bases are shared with TRBD1. Unmatched junction bases numbered 14, after V lost 8 bases and J lost 5 bases. This CDR3 has 15 residues. Per the germline V gene, CDR1 is ENHRY and CDR2 is SYGVKD. CDR3 DNA sequence: TGTGCCATCGCTCAGGGGGTAAAACCAGGGGAGACCCAGTACTTC. This translates into CAIAQGVKPGETQYF.

The chain uses TRBV9 and TRBJ1-6; 7 nucleotides match TRBD1. The CDR3 has 14 residues. The V and J ends lost 7 bases and 6 bases, in that order; junction bases with no gene match: 7. The germline V gene has CDR1 SGDLS and CDR2 YYNGEE. The CDR3 region is CASSPGQVNSPLHF. CDR3 DNA sequence: TGTGCCAGCTCACCCGGACAGGTTAATTCACCCCTCCACTTT.

The chain combines TRBV20-1 with TRBJ1-2; D remains ambiguous. The V end was cut by 1 base, the J end by 4 bases, with 16 bases between. Germline V lookup: CDR1 DFQATT, CDR2 SNEGSKA (reference sequence). This CDR3 comprises 15 residues. The CDR3 protein is CSARVWRDGSYGYTF. The CDR3 region has the DNA TGCAGTGCTAGAGTCTGGCGAGACGGAAGCTATGGCTACACCTTC.

This clonotype was detected only a few times. In DNA, the CDR3 is TGTGCCAGCAGCGGACAGGGACGCACTGAAGCTTTCTTT. Translated: CASSGQGRTEAFF. This chain joins TRBV7-2 and TRBJ1-1, with 8 bases identical to TRBD1. The CDR3 spans 13 residues. The J segment lost 4 bases and the V segment lost 5 bases, leaving 3 bases of the junction unmatched. Germline loops: CDR1 SGHTA, CDR2 FQGNSA.

The chain carries TRBV9 and TRBJ2-1; D perhaps matches TRBD1 (6 bases). V was trimmed by 3 bases and J by 9 bases, leaving 13 bases between them. The germline gives CDR1 SGDLS, CDR2 YYNGEE. The CDR3 covers 13 residues. The CDR3 reads CASSEGQSGEQFF. DNA of the CDR3: TGTGCCAGCAGCGAGGGACAAAGCGGTGAGCAGTTCTTC.

The V call is TRBV20-1, the J call TRBJ1-2; the D is unclear. The CDR3 length is 13 residues. V dropped 5 bases and J dropped 8 bases, with 18 bases sitting between them. Germline assignment: CDR1 DFQATT and CDR2 SNEGSKA (reference sequence). This CDR3 reads CSAQLTESRGYTF. CDR3 nucleotides: TGCAGTGCTCAATTAACAGAGTCTAGGGGCTACACCTTC.

This chain joins TRBV15 and TRBJ1-1; no clear D. The CDR3 covers 14 residues. Germline CDR1 is LNHNV and CDR2 is YYDKDF (reference sequence). Trimming pared 1 base from V and 7 bases from J, leaving 13 bases between. In nucleotides, the CDR3 is TGTGCCACCAGCAGAGTAGGCGGAGGCGGTGAAGCTTTCTTT. Translation: CATSRVGGGGEAFF.

The chain combines TRBV2 with TRBJ2-5, with D perhaps matching TRBD2 (5 bases). With 3 bases removed from V and 2 bases from J, the gap between germline ends came to 10 bases. The CDR3 is 14 residues long. Germline-derived CDR1 and CDR2 are SNHLY and FYNNEI. The CDR3 nucleotides read TGTGCCAGCAGTGAGAACGGGGATCAAGAGACCCAGTACTTC. Translating gives CASSENGDQETQYF.

This clonotype was seen a handful of times. The CDR3 DNA sequence: TGTGCCAGCAGTTCGGATGGGGGGGGGACGCAGTATTTT. This sequence encodes CASSSDGGGTQYF. The rearrangement joins TRBV12-3 or TRBV12-4 to TRBJ2-3; 7 positions match TRBD2. The CDR3 length is 13 residues. V shed 4 bases and J 9 bases; nucleotides not matched to a gene: 7.

This clonotype turned up a few times. This CDR3 reads CASRPDRGLNTEAFF. The CDR3 DNA follows: TGTGCCAGCAGACCTGACAGGGGTCTAAACACTGAAGCTTTCTTT. V gene TRBV4-2 combines with J gene TRBJ1-1; 8 nucleotides line up with TRBD1. Trimming took 6 bases from V and 2 from J; bases not matched to a gene: 8. Germline V CDR1 and CDR2: LGHNA, YNFKEQ. The CDR3 covers 15 residues.

The gene calls are TRBV7-9 and TRBJ2-1, with D possibly matching TRBD2 (6 bases). CDR3 size: 11 residues. Trimming removed 4 bases from V and 12 bases from J, with 10 bases in between. The germline CDR1 and CDR2 sequences are SEHNR and FQNEAQ (reference sequence). The CDR3 here is CASSWDWGQFF. CDR3 nucleotides: TGTGCCAGCAGCTGGGACTGGGGGCAGTTCTTC.

The chain carries TRBV7-9 and TRBJ2-2; D is uncertain. CDR1 and CDR2 from the germline V gene are SEHNR and FQNEAQ (reference sequence). Trimming pared 5 bases from V and 5 bases from J, leaving 6 bases between. The CDR3 is 12 residues long. The CDR3 bases are TGTGCCAGCAGCGCTCAGACCGGGGAGCTGTTTTTT. This encodes CASSAQTGELFF.

V is TRBV20-1 and J is TRBJ2-3; D possibly corresponds to TRBD2 (5 bases). Germline V gives CDR1 DFQATT, CDR2 SNEGSKA (reference sequence). The length of the CDR3 is 13 residues. V was pared by 1 base and J by 5 bases, with 10 bases between. The CDR3 region is CSARGEGIDTQYF. Written as DNA, the CDR3 is TGCAGTGCTAGAGGAGAGGGCATAGATACGCAGTATTTT.

This clonotype was observed once. The chain links TRBV20-1 to TRBJ2-5, with 11 bases identical to TRBD2. The germline V gene has CDR1 DFQATT and CDR2 SNEGSKA (reference sequence). CDR3 length: 15 amino acids. Losses at the gene ends were 4 bases for V and 5 bases for J; bases not matched to a gene: 9. The CDR3 bases are TGCAGTGCTAAAGGGACTAGCGGAAGTTTGGAGACCCAGTACTTC. It yields the protein CSAKGTSGSLETQYF.

V and J are TRBV7-9 and TRBJ1-4; D is unclear. Germline loops: CDR1 SEHNR, CDR2 FQNEAQ (reference sequence). The CDR3 has 13 amino acids. Trimming shortened V by 1 base and J by 8 bases, and 8 bases separated the two germline ends. The CDR3 sequence is CASSLEQREKLFF. The CDR3 DNA sequence: TGTGCCAGCAGCTTAGAACAGAGGGAAAAACTGTTTTTT.

The gene calls are TRBV10-2 and TRBJ1-5; no reliable D call. This CDR3 comprises 14 residues. Germline V CDR1 and CDR2: WSHSY, SAAADI. V lost 2 bases and J 1 base, leaving 6 bases between the germline ends. CDR3: CASSETSSNQPQHF. The CDR3 DNA reads as TGCGCCAGCAGTGAGACAAGCAGCAATCAGCCCCAGCATTTT.